Sequencing of this T cell receptor (beta chain) was carried out in a study of T cell responses to AZD1222 COVID-19 vaccine. Method: immunoSEQ multiplex PCR; TCRdb's copy keeps in-frame clones and lacks some. The table has roughly 120,000 clones, approximately 85% seen once. CDR3 length: 13 amino acids. The V gene lost 10 bases and the J gene lost 0 bases, with 12 bases spanning the gap. Germline V lookup: CDR1 LNHDA, CDR2 SQIVND (reference sequence). About this clone: The target antigen is unknown.

Findings and limits, study-wide: No repertoire was sampled before or during the peak T cell response, only after it.

The chain combines TRBV19 with TRBJ1-1, with D hard to call. The input for sequencing was peripheral blood, taken on day 0 of MenACWY control vaccination. This TCR was sampled from an adult in good health. CDR3 in DNA: TGTGCCACCGTCAGTCCCATGAACACTGAAGCTTTCTTT. Translation: CATVSPMNTEAFF.